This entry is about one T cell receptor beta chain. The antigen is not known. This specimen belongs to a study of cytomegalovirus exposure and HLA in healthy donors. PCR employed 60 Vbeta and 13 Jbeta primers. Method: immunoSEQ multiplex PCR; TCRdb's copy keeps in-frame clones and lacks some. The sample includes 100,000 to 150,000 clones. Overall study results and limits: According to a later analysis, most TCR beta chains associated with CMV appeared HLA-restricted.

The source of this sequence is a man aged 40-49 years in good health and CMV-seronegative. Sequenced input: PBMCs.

The CDR3 region has the DNA TGCGCCAGCAGCCTGACTAGCGGCACAGATACGCAGTATTTT. This encodes CASSLTSGTDTQYF. The chain couples TRBV4-3 to TRBJ2-3, with 8 bases that match TRBD2. This CDR3 has 14 amino acids. With V trimmed by 4 bases and J by 1 base, 1 base remained unmatched. Germline CDR1 LGHNA, CDR2 YSLEER.